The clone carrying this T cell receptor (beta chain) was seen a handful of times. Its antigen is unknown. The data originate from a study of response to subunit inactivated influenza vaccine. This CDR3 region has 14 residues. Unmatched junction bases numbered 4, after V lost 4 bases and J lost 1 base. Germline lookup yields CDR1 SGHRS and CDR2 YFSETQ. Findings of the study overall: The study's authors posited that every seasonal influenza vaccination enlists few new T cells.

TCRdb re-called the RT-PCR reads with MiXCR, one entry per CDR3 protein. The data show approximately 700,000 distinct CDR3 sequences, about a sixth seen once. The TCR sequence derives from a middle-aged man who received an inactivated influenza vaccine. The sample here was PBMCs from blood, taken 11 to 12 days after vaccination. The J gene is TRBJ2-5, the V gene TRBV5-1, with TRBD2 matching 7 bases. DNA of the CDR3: TGCGCCAGCAGCCTTACTAGCGCCCAAGAGACCCAGTACTTC. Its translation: CASSLTSAQETQYF.